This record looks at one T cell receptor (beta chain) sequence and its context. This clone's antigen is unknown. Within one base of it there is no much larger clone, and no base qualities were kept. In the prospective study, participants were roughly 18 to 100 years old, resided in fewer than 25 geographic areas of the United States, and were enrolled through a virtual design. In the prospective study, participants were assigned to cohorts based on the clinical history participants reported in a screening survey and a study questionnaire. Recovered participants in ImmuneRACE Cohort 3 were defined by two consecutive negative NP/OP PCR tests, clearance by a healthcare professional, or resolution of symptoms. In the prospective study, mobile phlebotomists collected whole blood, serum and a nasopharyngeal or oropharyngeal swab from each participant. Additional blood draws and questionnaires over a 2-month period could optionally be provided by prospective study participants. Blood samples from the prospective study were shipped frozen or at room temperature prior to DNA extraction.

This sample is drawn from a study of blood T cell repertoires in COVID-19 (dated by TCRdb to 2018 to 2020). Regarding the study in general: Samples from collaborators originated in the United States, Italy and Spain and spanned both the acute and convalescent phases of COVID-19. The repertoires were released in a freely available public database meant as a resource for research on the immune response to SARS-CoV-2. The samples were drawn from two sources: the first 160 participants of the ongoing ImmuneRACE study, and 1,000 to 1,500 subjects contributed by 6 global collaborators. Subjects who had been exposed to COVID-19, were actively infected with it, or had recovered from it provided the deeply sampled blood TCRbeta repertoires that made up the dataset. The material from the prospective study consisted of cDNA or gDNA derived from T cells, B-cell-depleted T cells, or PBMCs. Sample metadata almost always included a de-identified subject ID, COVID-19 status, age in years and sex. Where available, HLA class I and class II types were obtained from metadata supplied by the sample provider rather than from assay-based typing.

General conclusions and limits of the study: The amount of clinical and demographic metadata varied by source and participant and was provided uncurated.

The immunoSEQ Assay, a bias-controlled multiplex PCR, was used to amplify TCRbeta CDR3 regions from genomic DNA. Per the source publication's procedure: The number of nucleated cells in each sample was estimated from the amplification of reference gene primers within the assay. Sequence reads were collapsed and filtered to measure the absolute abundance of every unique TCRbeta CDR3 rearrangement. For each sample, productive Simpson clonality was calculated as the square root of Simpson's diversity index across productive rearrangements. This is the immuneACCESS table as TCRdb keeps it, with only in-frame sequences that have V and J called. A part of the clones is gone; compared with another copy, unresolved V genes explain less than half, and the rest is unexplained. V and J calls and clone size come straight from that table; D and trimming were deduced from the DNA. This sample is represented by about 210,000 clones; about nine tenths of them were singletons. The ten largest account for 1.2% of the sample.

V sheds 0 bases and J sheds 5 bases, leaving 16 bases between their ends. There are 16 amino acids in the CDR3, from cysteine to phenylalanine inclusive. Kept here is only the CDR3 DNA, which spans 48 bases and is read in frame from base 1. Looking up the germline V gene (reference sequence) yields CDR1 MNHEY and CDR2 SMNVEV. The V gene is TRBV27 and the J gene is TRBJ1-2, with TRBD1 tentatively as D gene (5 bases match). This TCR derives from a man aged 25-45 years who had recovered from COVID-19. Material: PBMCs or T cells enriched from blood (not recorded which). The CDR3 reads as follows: CASSLSPTDLIYGYTF. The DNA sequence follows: TGTGCCAGCAGTTTATCCCCGACAGACCTAATATATGGCTACACCTTC.